Following are 2 T cell receptor beta chains from one sample sequenced in a study of shared clonotypes between healthy human individuals. Sequencing was performed with immunoSEQ multiplex PCR; in TCRdb, only in-frame clones are kept and a portion is missing. The sample lists roughly 2,500,000 clones, approximately 93% occurring once. Sequencing was done on a sample of naive CD4+ T cells from PBMCs. Subset given: CD45RA+ positively selected. The origin of the receptors is a man in his late teens or twenties in good health. Some clones in this sample may be carry-over from other donors' samples.

This clone was seen just once. This rearrangement joins TRBV9 to TRBJ1-4, with 9 positions matching TRBD1. CDR1 SGDLS and CDR2 YYNGEE come from the germline V gene. This CDR3 spans 18 amino acids. The V gene end was trimmed by 3 bases and the J gene end by 0 bases; junction bases not matched to a gene: 9. In DNA form, the CDR3 reads TGTGCCAGCAGCGCCGACAGGGGGAGGGACACAACTAATGAAAAACTGTTTTTT. Amino acid sequence: CASSADRGRDTTNEKLFF.

V gene TRBV7-3 combines with J gene TRBJ2-7; TRBD2 agrees at 8 bases. Germline trimming cut 5 bases from V and 3 bases from J; bases unmatched to any gene: 15. The CDR3 contains 17 residues. Germline CDR1 is SGHTA and CDR2 is FQGTGA. The CDR3 DNA reads as TGTGCCAGCAGCCAAGGTGGAGCCGGGACTAGATTCTACGAGCAGTACTTC. Protein product: CASSQGGAGTRFYEQYF.